The rows below give T cell receptor beta chains drawn from one sample of a study of cytomegalovirus exposure and HLA in healthy donors. Repertoires were generated with immunoSEQ multiplex PCR, while TCRdb's copy carries only in-frame clones and drops some. The data contain about 160,000 clones, 70% to 80% of them singletons. Input material: PBMCs. The source of these receptors is a man in his forties in good health and CMV-seronegative. The conserved cysteine and the conserved F or W are not part of the CDR3 here.

CDR3 protein: ASSLSGEDEKLF
V gene: TRBV5-1

CDR3 protein: ASSVVVSGGEAF
V gene: TRBV9

CDR3 protein: ASSADSWNEQF
V gene: TRBV6-4

CDR3 protein: ASSPRTSGGTGELF
V gene: TRBV9

CDR3 protein: ASSQVPGQGYEQY
V gene: TRBV5-1

CDR3 protein: ASSQYSRGPYEQY
V gene: TRBV4-3

CDR3 protein: ATSLRPPGQLSGELF
V gene: TRBV15

CDR3 protein: ASSGIGGSYNEQF
V gene: TRBV7-9

CDR3 protein: ASSYLTAATYEQY
V gene: TRBV7-9

CDR3 protein: ASQALGIAGLNTEAF
V gene: TRBV2

CDR3 protein: ATSRDGLPNEKLF
V gene: TRBV15

CDR3 protein: ASSTGPNTEAF
V gene: TRBV6-6

CDR3 protein: ASSPDRVVLRTEAF
V gene: TRBV19

CDR3 protein: ASSESSRGHLSGNTIY
V gene: TRBV6-1

CDR3 protein: ASSARQDGEDTQY
V gene: TRBV9

CDR3 protein: ASSYSNRVNSPLH
V gene: TRBV6-5

CDR3 protein: ASSVGGLSSYNEQF
V gene: TRBV9

CDR3 protein: ASDSGSYEQY
V gene: TRBV2

CDR3 protein: ASSLQEETQY
V gene: TRBV11-2

CDR3 protein: AWSVGVGETQY
V gene: TRBV30

CDR3 protein: ASSQAQGDSEKLF
V gene: TRBV14

CDR3 protein: ASSLGTGGGETQY
V gene: TRBV5-1

CDR3 protein: SVSGTSNYGYT
V gene: TRBV29-1

CDR3 protein: ASSLLQKKGITEAF
V gene: TRBV5-1

CDR3 protein: ASSRTTDTQY
V gene: TRBV7-9

CDR3 protein: ASSLRVGETQY
V gene: TRBV5-6

CDR3 protein: ASGTPSEAF
V gene: TRBV7-6